One and the same sample provided the 26 T cell receptor beta chains below, sequenced in a study of shared clonotypes between healthy human individuals. TCRdb keeps only in-frame clones here, not all; method: immunoSEQ multiplex PCR. The sample has around 510,000 clones, 90% to 97% seen once. Sequencing used naive CD4+ T cells sorted from blood. Subset given: CD45RA+ positively selected. All receptors come from a woman aged 25 to 39 in good health.

The table lists this clone with a count of one. V and J are TRBV7-2 and TRBJ2-7, with a weak D call TRBD1 (6 bases). V gave up 7 bases and J gave up 4 bases, with 14 bases separating them. CDR1 is SGHTA, CDR2 FQGNSA, per germline. CDR3 length: 13 residues. CDR3: CASNSQGGYEQYF. DNA of the CDR3: TGTGCCAGCAACTCACAGGGTGGGTACGAGCAGTACTTC.

CDR3 protein: CASSPGTGEETQYF. The CDR3 DNA reads as TGTGCCAGTAGTCCCGGGACAGGGGAGGAGACCCAGTACTTC. The chain joins TRBV19 to TRBJ2-5, with TRBD1 matching 10 bases. The ends lost 5 bases at V and 5 bases at J; junction bases unmatched: 5. The CDR3 consists of 14 residues. Looked up from germline, CDR1 is LNHDA and CDR2 is SQIVND (reference sequence).

The gene calls are TRBV15 and TRBJ2-1; D unresolved. V shed 1 base and J shed 7 bases, with 11 bases lying between them. This CDR3 spans 14 amino acids. Germline CDR1 LNHNV, CDR2 YYDKDF (reference sequence). The CDR3 DNA sequence: TGTGCCACCAGCAGAGCTCAAGGTGTAAATGAGCAGTTCTTC. This translates into CATSRAQGVNEQFF.

The chain is built from TRBV19 and TRBJ1-4; TRBD1 aligns across 7 bases. This CDR3 contains 16 residues. Germline-derived CDR1 and CDR2 are LNHDA and SQIVND (reference sequence). With 9 bases clipped from V and 0 bases from J, the junction kept 10 bases outside the gene matches. This CDR3 reads CASRPGQLPTNEKLFF. In DNA, the CDR3 is TGTGCCAGCAGACCGGGACAGCTTCCAACTAATGAAAAACTGTTTTTT.

J is TRBJ2-1 and V is TRBV27, with 8 bases lining up with TRBD2. Germline V gene data show CDR1 as MNHEY and CDR2 as SMNVEV (reference sequence). This CDR3 has 16 residues. V shed 5 bases, J shed 5 bases, and the junction held 11 bases outside the gene matches. CDR3: CASSKWGLDHNNEQFF. CDR3 bases: TGTGCCAGCAGTAAGTGGGGACTAGACCATAACAATGAGCAGTTCTTC.

The gene calls are TRBV9 and TRBJ2-2, with D tentatively TRBD1 (5 bases). The V end was cut by 1 base, the J end by 4 bases, with 11 bases between. CDR1 is SGDLS and CDR2 is YYNGEE in the germline V gene. CDR3 length equals 15 residues. CDR3 region: CASSVQGLGTGELFF. In DNA, the CDR3 is TGTGCCAGCAGCGTACAGGGCTTGGGCACCGGGGAGCTGTTTTTT. Supplemented by reference TRBV9 and TRBJ2-2, the full variable domain reads DSGVTQTPKHLITATGQRVTLRCSPRSGDLSVYWYQQSLDQGLQFLIQYYNGEERAKGNILERFSAQQFPDLHSELNLSSLELGDSALYFCASSVQGLGTGELFFGEGSRLTVL.

The chain is built from TRBV7-9 and TRBJ1-6; D possibly corresponds to TRBD1 (6 bases). This CDR3 spans 15 amino acids. V lost 0 bases to trimming and J lost 6 bases, with 9 bases between them. The germline CDR1 and CDR2 sequences are SEHNR and FQNEAQ (reference sequence). As DNA, the CDR3 is TGTGCCAGCAGCTTAGCGTTCAGGGGTAATTCACCCCTCCACTTT. Amino acid sequence: CASSLAFRGNSPLHF.

The chain combines TRBV14 with TRBJ1-1; D is perhaps TRBD1 (6 bases). V lost 5 bases and J lost 5, with 12 bases in between. Germline CDR1 and CDR2: SGHDN and FVKESK. CDR3 length: 13 amino acids. The CDR3 DNA reads TGTGCCAGCAGCTTCCGAAGGGGGACTGAAGCTTTCTTT. It translates to CASSFRRGTEAFF.

V gene TRBV18 combines with J gene TRBJ1-1; D unclear. The ends were cut back, 2 bases at V and 1 base at J, with 8 bases in the middle. Per the germline V gene, CDR1 is KGHSH and CDR2 is LQKENI. The length of the CDR3 is 14 residues. The CDR3 protein is CASSPLRTNTEAFF. The CDR3 nucleotides are TGTGCCAGCTCACCATTACGGACGAACACTGAAGCTTTCTTT.

The genes are TRBV7-9 and TRBJ2-3, with 7 positions matching TRBD2. Germline CDR1 and CDR2: SEHNR and FQNEAQ (reference sequence). Losses at the gene ends were 1 base for V and 4 bases for J; bases not matched to a gene: 5. CDR3 size: 15 residues. The CDR3 DNA reads as TGTGCCAGCAGCTTAGGATCAGGGAGGGCAGATACGCAGTATTTT. This gives the protein CASSLGSGRADTQYF.

The chain carries TRBV6-6 and TRBJ1-6, with TRBD1 matching 7 bases. Trimming took 7 bases from V and 8 from J; bases not matched to a gene: 8. CDR3 length equals 14 residues. The V gene's germline CDR1 is MNHNY and CDR2 SVGAGI (reference sequence). The CDR3 coding sequence is TGTGCCAGCACCATCAGACAGGGTGATTCACCCCTCCACTTT. The encoded protein is CASTIRQGDSPLHF.

The chain uses TRBV28 and TRBJ1-2; the D gene is possibly TRBD1 (6 bases). Germline CDR1 is MDHEN and CDR2 is SYDVKM. V was trimmed by 6 bases and J by 6 bases, leaving 14 bases between them. The CDR3 extends over 13 amino acids. Here the CDR3 reads CASRSTGWHGYTF. CDR3 bases: TGTGCCAGCAGGTCTACAGGGTGGCATGGCTACACCTTC.

The genes are TRBV10-3 and TRBJ1-2; tentatively, D is TRBD1 (5 bases). This CDR3 contains 14 residues. CDR1 and CDR2 (germline): ENHRY, SYGVKD. The V and J ends lost 8 bases and 3 bases respectively, with 16 bases between them. The CDR3 bases are TGTGCCATCGGTGCTGGGGGGATTTACTATGGCTACACCTTC. Translated, it gives CAIGAGGIYYGYTF.

This clone came up once. J is TRBJ2-7 and V is TRBV11-2; 8 bases align to TRBD1. CDR3 size: 15 residues. V trimming: 4 bases; J trimming: 5 bases; junction bases outside the gene matches: 10. Germline V gives CDR1 SGHAT, CDR2 FQNNGV. CDR3 in amino acids: CASSSARGRPHEQYF. The CDR3 nucleotides are TGTGCCAGCAGCTCCGCCAGGGGGCGCCCTCACGAGCAGTACTTC. The full variable domain, with the rest looked up from reference TRBV11-2 and TRBJ2-7, is EAGVAQSPRYKIIEKRQSVAFWCNPISGHATLYWYQQILGQGPKLLIQFQNNGVVDDSQLPKDRFSAERLKGVDSTLKIQPAKLEDSAVYLCASSSARGRPHEQYFGPGTRLTVT.

This rearrangement joins TRBV11-3 to TRBJ2-1; 8 nucleotides align to TRBD2. Unmatched junction bases numbered 6, after V lost 5 bases and J lost 6 bases. Per germline, CDR1 SGHNT and CDR2 YENEEA. The CDR3 spans 14 residues. In DNA, the CDR3 is TGTGCCAGCAGCCGCGGGAGGCCCGGCAATGAGCAGTTCTTC. It translates to CASSRGRPGNEQFF.

This chain joins TRBV5-4 and TRBJ2-7, with D maybe TRBD2 (6 bases). Deletions cut 3 bases from V and 3 bases from J, with 10 bases between. In germline, CDR1 is SGHNT, CDR2 YYREEE (reference sequence). CDR3 length: 13 amino acids. The CDR3 bases are TGTGCCAGCAGCTCTGCGGGGTTCTACGAGCAGTACTTC. This translates into CASSSAGFYEQYF. Full variable domain (missing parts from reference TRBV5-4 and TRBJ2-7): ETGVTQSPTHLIKTRGQQVTLRCSSQSGHNTVSWYQQALGQGPQFIFQYYREEENGRGNFPPRFSGLQFPNYSSELNVNALELDDSALYLCASSSAGFYEQYFGPGTRLTVT.

The chain couples TRBV28 to TRBJ2-1; 11 nucleotides agree with TRBD2. This CDR3 comprises 15 residues. CDR1 and CDR2 from the germline V gene are MDHEN and SYDVKM. The ends lost 2 bases at V and 3 bases at J; junction bases unmatched: 0. The chain's CDR3 is CASSLTSGSYNEQFF. CDR3 sequence (DNA): TGTGCCAGCAGTTTAACTAGCGGGAGCTACAATGAGCAGTTCTTC.

The CDR3 DNA reads TGTGCCAGCAGCCACTCCGCCGGGACTAGCGGGAGGGCCGCCTACAATGAGCAGTTCTTC. Its translation: CASSHSAGTSGRAAYNEQFF. The chain uses TRBV27 and TRBJ2-1; 16 bases are shared with TRBD2. This CDR3 is 20 amino acids long. Germline V gene lookup returns CDR1 MNHEY and CDR2 SMNVEV (reference sequence). Losses at the gene ends were 6 bases for V and 2 bases for J; bases not matched to a gene: 13.

The rearrangement joins TRBV5-5 to TRBJ1-2, with D possibly being TRBD1 (5 bases). Trimming cost V 0 bases and J 4 bases, with 10 bases left between them. The CDR3 extends over 14 amino acids. Germline CDR1 reads SGHKS; CDR2 reads YYEKEE (reference sequence). CDR3 DNA sequence: TGTGCCAGCAGCTTGGTCGGGGCGTTCTATGGCTACACCTTC. Its protein product is CASSLVGAFYGYTF.

The chain couples TRBV9 to TRBJ2-7; the D is unclear. Germline V gene data show CDR1 as SGDLS and CDR2 as YYNGEE. V was cut by 0 bases and J by 3 bases, with 10 bases left in between. The CDR3 loop spans 14 amino acids. The CDR3 region is CASSVGQADYEQYF. The CDR3 DNA follows: TGTGCCAGCAGCGTAGGGCAGGCCGACTACGAGCAGTACTTC.

The chain is built from TRBV28 and TRBJ1-1; D is unclear. There are 13 residues in the CDR3. Germline CDR1 MDHEN, CDR2 SYDVKM. Trimming took 5 bases from V and 4 from J, leaving 11 bases between them. This chain's CDR3 is CASSIDGITEAFF. The CDR3 DNA reads TGTGCCAGCAGTATTGACGGTATCACTGAAGCTTTCTTT. Full variable domain (rest looked up from reference TRBV28 and TRBJ1-1): DVKVTQSSRYLVKRTGEKVFLECVQDMDHENMFWYRQDPGLGLRLIYFSYDVKMKEKGDIPEGYSVSREKKERFSLILESASTNQTSMYLCASSIDGITEAFFGQGTRLTVV.

The V call is TRBV7-9, the J call TRBJ1-1; no reliable D call. The CDR3 is made up of 16 amino acids. Trimming shortened V by 1 base and J by 1 base, and 13 bases separated the two germline ends. Germline CDR1 reads SEHNR; CDR2 reads FQNEAQ (reference sequence). CDR3 nucleotide sequence: TGTGCCAGCAGCTTAGTGTGGCAGACCGCGAACACTGAAGCTTTCTTT. Protein: CASSLVWQTANTEAFF.

The chain joins TRBV6-5 to TRBJ1-5; tentatively, D is TRBD1 (5 bases). Germline V gives CDR1 MNHEY, CDR2 SVGAGI. The CDR3 totals 15 residues. V shed 6 bases and J shed 2 bases, with 14 bases lying between them. CDR3 nucleotides: TGTGCCAGCAGATCCTCCGGGACCCGCAATCAGCCCCAGCATTTT. Its translation: CASRSSGTRNQPQHF.

The table lists this clone with a count of one. This sequence joins TRBV6-4 and TRBJ2-1; 7 nucleotides line up with TRBD1. This CDR3 comprises 13 residues. After removal of 6 bases from V and 8 bases from J, the junction contained 7 bases not matched to a gene. Germline V lookup: CDR1 MRHNA, CDR2 SNTAGT. CDR3 in amino acids: CASSRRDRDEQFF. The CDR3 DNA sequence: TGTGCCAGCAGCCGTCGCGACAGGGATGAGCAGTTCTTC.

This clone was detected only a few times. This specimen includes other DNA sequences encoding the same CDR3. The rearrangement links TRBV28 to TRBJ1-2; D remains ambiguous. V gave up 3 bases and J gave up 4 bases, with 9 bases separating them. Germline V gene sequence: CDR1 MDHEN, CDR2 SYDVKM. This CDR3 spans 13 amino acids. CDR3 protein: CASSFGGAYGYTF. As DNA, the CDR3 is TGTGCCAGCAGTTTCGGCGGTGCCTATGGCTACACCTTC.

As concerns this clone: The sample contains more than one DNA sequence encoding this CDR3. J is TRBJ2-7 and V is TRBV7-2; 10 nucleotides align to TRBD1. V dropped 5 bases and J dropped 0; count of bases not matched to a gene: 4. The CDR3 is made up of 15 amino acids. Looked up from germline, CDR1 is SGHTA and CDR2 is FQGNSA. In DNA form, the CDR3 reads TGTGCCAGCAGCGCGCGGGACAGGGGCTCCTACGAGCAGTACTTC. Translation: CASSARDRGSYEQYF. Together with reference TRBV7-2 and TRBJ2-7, the CDR3 gives the full variable domain: GAGVSQSPSNKVTEKGKDVELRCDPISGHTALYWYRQSLGQGLEFLIYFQGNSAPDKSGLPSDRFSAERTGGSVSTLTIQRTQQEDSAVYLCASSARDRGSYEQYFGPGTRLTVT.